This TCR beta chain derives from a study of tumor-infiltrating lymphocytes in primary liver carcinoma. Overall study context: Patients of both sexes were 30 to 69 years old. Study-wide findings and caveats: Blood had a significantly lower top-250-clone fraction than tumors did (p = 0.039).

This clonotype was seen repeatedly, ten times or more. Its antigen is unknown. With around 500 ng total RNA as template and a constant-region primer, TCR beta cDNA was made. Amplification in three nested multiplex PCR rounds with slightly modified ARM-PCR gave rise to TCR beta libraries. A C-beta reverse primer and TRBV1-TRBV30 forward primers served in each of the first two PCR rounds, at 9 to 10 cycles apiece. TCRdb redid the calling of the multiplex PCR reads with MiXCR, one entry per CDR3 protein. This table has 95,000 to 150,000 distinct CDR3 sequences, around 70% appearing once. Co-extracted RNA and DNA came from 20-30 mg of unsorted bulk tissue. There are 15 residues in the CDR3. Trimming cost V 3 bases and J 5 bases; bases outside gene matches: 7. In germline, CDR1 is SGHRS, CDR2 YFSETQ.

Sequencing used tumor-adjacent normal liver tissue. The rearrangement joins TRBV5-1 to TRBJ2-5; 10 nucleotides agree with TRBD2. The sequence came from a woman in her fifties or sixties with primary liver carcinoma and hepatitis B virus infection. CDR3 bases: TGCGCCAGCAGCTCAACTAGCGGGGCGAGGGAGACCCAGTACTTC. Amino acids: CASSSTSGARETQYF.